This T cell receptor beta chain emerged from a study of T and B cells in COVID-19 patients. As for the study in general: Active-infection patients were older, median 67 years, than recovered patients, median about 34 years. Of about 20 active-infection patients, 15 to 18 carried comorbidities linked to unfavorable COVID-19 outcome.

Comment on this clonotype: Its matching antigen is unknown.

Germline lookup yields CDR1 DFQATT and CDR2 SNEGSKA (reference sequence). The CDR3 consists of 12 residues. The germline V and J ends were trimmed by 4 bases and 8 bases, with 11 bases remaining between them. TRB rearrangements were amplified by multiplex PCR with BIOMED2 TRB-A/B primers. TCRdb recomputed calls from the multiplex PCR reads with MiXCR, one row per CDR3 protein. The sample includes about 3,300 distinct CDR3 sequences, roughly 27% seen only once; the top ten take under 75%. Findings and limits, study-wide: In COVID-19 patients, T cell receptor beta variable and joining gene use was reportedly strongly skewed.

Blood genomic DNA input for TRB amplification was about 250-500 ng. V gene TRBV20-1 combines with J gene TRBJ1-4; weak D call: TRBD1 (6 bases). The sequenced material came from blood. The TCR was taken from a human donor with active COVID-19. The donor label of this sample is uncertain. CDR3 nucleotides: TGCAGTGCTAACAGGGTTGAGGAAAAACTGTTTTTT. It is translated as CSANRVEEKLFF.